Each of the 18 T cell receptor beta chains below was sequenced from the same sample in a study of cytomegalovirus exposure and HLA in healthy donors. It was with 60 Vbeta and 13 Jbeta primers that the PCR ran. Assay: immunoSEQ multiplex PCR; the TCRdb copy retains only in-frame clones and omits some. The top ten clones hold around 4.5% of a sample with under 200,000 clones, 75% to 85% of them seen once. The sequenced material came from PBMCs. These receptor sequences come from a man aged 25-40 years in good health and CMV-seronegative.

The table lists this clone with a few counts. At one of its ends the junction is not consistent with the germline gene, which may arise from a read error. The chain couples TRBV7-9 to TRBJ2-1; no definite D call. The CDR3 consists of 13 residues. Per the germline V gene, CDR1 is SEHNR and CDR2 is FQNEAQ (reference sequence). CDR3 sequence (DNA): TGTTCCAGCAGCTTAGGGCAGTACAATGAGCAGTTCTTC. It translates to CSSSLGQYNEQFF.

This sequence joins TRBV6-5 and TRBJ1-2, with TRBD1 as a possible D gene (5 bases). The germline V gene has CDR1 MNHEY and CDR2 SVGAGI. Deletions cut 6 bases from V and 5 bases from J, with 19 bases between. The CDR3 contains 15 residues. The CDR3 DNA sequence: TGTGCCAGCAGCCGCTCCGAGACAACAGGTTATGGCTACACCTTC. Its protein product is CASSRSETTGYGYTF.

V and J are TRBV6-5 and TRBJ1-1; possible D gene TRBD1, 6 bases. Trimming removed 5 bases from V and 4 bases from J, with 11 bases in between. CDR3 length: 13 residues. Germline V gives CDR1 MNHEY, CDR2 SVGAGI. In nucleotides, the CDR3 is TGTGCCAGCAGTGCTGGGGGCGGCACTGAAGCTTTCTTT. Residues: CASSAGGGTEAFF.

This clone occurred a few times. This chain uses TRBV5-4 with TRBJ2-5; perhaps TRBD2 as D (6 bases). Trimming removed 5 bases from V and 1 base from J, with 9 bases in between. The V gene's germline CDR1 is SGHNT and CDR2 YYREEE (reference sequence). The CDR3 length is 13 residues. CDR3 bases: TGTGCCAGCAGTCGGGACTTCCAAGAGACCCAGTACTTC. This translates into CASSRDFQETQYF. Full variable domain (missing parts from reference TRBV5-4 and TRBJ2-5): ETGVTQSPTHLIKTRGQQVTLRCSSQSGHNTVSWYQQALGQGPQFIFQYYREEENGRGNFPPRFSGLQFPNYSSELNVNALELDDSALYLCASSRDFQETQYFGPGTRLLVL.

This chain links TRBV27 with TRBJ1-6; D possibly corresponds to TRBD1 (6 bases). CDR1 and CDR2 (germline): MNHEY, SMNVEV (reference sequence). V lost 2 bases and J lost 9, with 14 bases in between. CDR3 length equals 15 residues. The CDR3 loop reads CASSLAGDLGSPLHF. The CDR3 DNA follows: TGTGCCAGCAGTTTAGCAGGGGACCTCGGTTCACCCCTCCACTTT.

CDR3 in amino acids: CASNTGSPLNQPQHF. CDR3 bases: TGTGCCAGCAACACAGGGAGCCCGCTTAATCAGCCCCAGCATTTT. The rearrangement joins TRBV28 to TRBJ1-5, with a possible D match to TRBD1 (6 bases). The V gene lost 7 bases and the J gene lost 4 bases, with 17 bases spanning the gap. The CDR3 has 15 amino acids. Per germline, CDR1 MDHEN and CDR2 SYDVKM.

J is TRBJ1-2 and V is TRBV7-9; 7 bases align to TRBD1. This CDR3 is built from 13 residues. Germline V gives CDR1 SEHNR, CDR2 FQNEAQ (reference sequence). V lost 6 bases and J lost 5; bases outside the gene matches: 6. The CDR3 DNA reads TGTGCCAGCAGTTGGACAGGACAGTATGGCTACACCTTC. Amino acids: CASSWTGQYGYTF.

The rearrangement links TRBV18 to TRBJ2-7; unclear D gene. V lost 5 bases, J lost 3 bases, and 5 bases lay in between. CDR1 and CDR2 (germline): KGHSH, LQKENI. This CDR3 is 11 amino acids long. For the CDR3, the DNA is TGTGCCAGCTCATCCCACTACGAGCAGTACTTC. Translating it yields CASSSHYEQYF. Full variable domain (remainder filled in from reference TRBV18 and TRBJ2-7): NAGVMQNPRHLVRRRGQEARLRCSPMKGHSHVYWYRQLPEEGLKFMVYLQKENIIDESGMPKERFSAEFPKEGPSILRIQQVVRGDSAAYFCASSSHYEQYFGPGTRLTVT.

The chain recombines TRBV30 with TRBJ2-3; TRBD2 is a possible D gene (6 bases). CDR1 is GTSNPN, CDR2 SVGIG, per germline (reference sequence). CDR3 size: 14 residues. The V gene lost 0 bases and the J gene lost 4 bases, with 11 bases spanning the gap. Here the CDR3 reads CAWSVLAVADTQYF. The CDR3 DNA follows: TGTGCCTGGAGTGTTTTAGCGGTCGCAGATACGCAGTATTTT.

The chain employs TRBV18 and TRBJ2-7, with 7 positions matching TRBD1. Per germline, CDR1 KGHSH and CDR2 LQKENI. With V trimmed by 3 bases and J by 2 bases, 10 bases remained unmatched. The CDR3 length is 16 residues. The CDR3 DNA reads TGTGCCAGCTCACCCCGGGGTTCGACAGGGACCTACGAGCAGTACTTC. This translates into CASSPRGSTGTYEQYF.

The chain has TRBV28 and TRBJ1-1, with 8 bases that match TRBD1. V lost 3 bases, J lost 2 bases, and 5 bases stayed unmatched. The CDR3 spans 15 residues. The V gene's germline CDR1 is MDHEN and CDR2 SYDVKM. CDR3 sequence reads: CASSFSDRGNTEAFF. For the CDR3, the DNA is TGTGCCAGCAGTTTTAGCGACAGGGGTAACACTGAAGCTTTCTTT.

This clone was observed a single time. The rearrangement links TRBV13 to TRBJ2-5, with 9 bases fitting TRBD1. J lost 5 bases, V lost 3 bases, and 7 bases had no gene match. Germline CDR1 reads PRHDT; CDR2 reads FYEKMQ (reference sequence). This CDR3 comprises 15 residues. The CDR3 region is CASSFQGQGMETQYF. The CDR3 DNA reads TGTGCCAGCAGCTTCCAAGGACAGGGGATGGAGACCCAGTACTTC.

V usage is TRBV11-2 and J usage is TRBJ1-3; 7 positions match TRBD1. Trimming at V came to 6 bases and at J to 2 bases, leaving 4 bases not matched to a gene. Germline CDR1 and CDR2: SGHAT and FQNNGV. The length of the CDR3 is 14 residues. CDR3 residues: CASRPGTAGNTIYF. The CDR3 DNA follows: TGTGCCAGCAGACCCGGGACAGCTGGAAACACCATATATTTT.

This sequence joins TRBV2 and TRBJ1-2; 10 bases agree with TRBD1. The CDR3 sequence is 13 residues long. Trimming removed 6 bases from V and 6 bases from J; junction bases left unmatched: 4. Germline V CDR1 and CDR2: SNHLY, FYNNEI. The CDR3 reads CASRRQGADGYTF. The CDR3 nucleotides are TGTGCCAGCAGGCGACAGGGGGCAGATGGCTACACCTTC.

This rearrangement joins TRBV27 to TRBJ2-1; the match to TRBD1 covers 7 bases. Germline V CDR1 and CDR2: MNHEY, SMNVEV (reference sequence). V gave up 5 bases and J gave up 4 bases; unmatched junction bases: 8. CDR3 size: 15 residues. The CDR3 spells CASSHPQGVYNEQFF. The CDR3 DNA follows: TGTGCCAGCAGTCATCCTCAGGGGGTGTACAATGAGCAGTTCTTC.

The chain couples TRBV11-2 to TRBJ1-2, with a tentative D call TRBD1 (6 bases). V lost 4 bases and J 7 bases, leaving 16 bases between the germline ends. Germline V gives CDR1 SGHAT, CDR2 FQNNGV. The CDR3 is 14 amino acids. The CDR3 coding sequence is TGTGCCAGCAGCTCAAGGACGGGAGGGGGTGGCTACACCTTC. It codes for CASSSRTGGGGYTF.

The chain combines TRBV7-6 with TRBJ2-2, with D tentatively TRBD1 (5 bases). The germline V and J ends were trimmed by 4 bases and 15 bases, with 15 bases remaining between them. Germline CDR1 is SGHVS and CDR2 is FNYEAQ. The length of the CDR3 is 12 residues. The DNA of the CDR3 is TGTGCCAGCAGCTCGGTCCAGGGATTGGTGTTTTTT. Translating gives CASSSVQGLVFF.

V and J are TRBV6-1 and TRBJ2-7; D perhaps matches TRBD2 (5 bases). Trimming stripped 5 bases from V and 3 bases from J, with 14 bases between. This CDR3 spans 14 amino acids. Looked up from germline, CDR1 is MNHNS and CDR2 is SASEGT. CDR3 DNA sequence: TGTGCCAGCAGTTCCGCGGACTTGTACTACGAGCAGTACTTC. Its protein is CASSSADLYYEQYF.